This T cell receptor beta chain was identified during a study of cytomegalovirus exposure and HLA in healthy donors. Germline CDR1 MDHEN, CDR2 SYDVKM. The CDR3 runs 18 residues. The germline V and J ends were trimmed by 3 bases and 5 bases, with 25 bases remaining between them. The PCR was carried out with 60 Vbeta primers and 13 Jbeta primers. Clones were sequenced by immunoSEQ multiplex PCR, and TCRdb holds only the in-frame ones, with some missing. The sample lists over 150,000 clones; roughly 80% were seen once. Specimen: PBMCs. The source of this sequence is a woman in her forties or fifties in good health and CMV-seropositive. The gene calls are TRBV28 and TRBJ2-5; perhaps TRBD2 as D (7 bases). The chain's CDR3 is CASSFLQTGGGGGETQYF. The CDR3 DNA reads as TGTGCCAGCAGTTTCCTACAGACGGGGGGCGGTGGGGGGGAGACCCAGTACTTC.